This T cell receptor (beta chain) appears in the sequencing data of a study of T cells in tumors after PD-1 blockade. This CDR3 has 14 amino acids. With 6 bases clipped from V and 5 bases from J, the junction kept 4 bases outside the gene matches. Germline CDR1 PRHDT, CDR2 FYEKMQ (reference sequence). Some clones are missing from TCRdb's copy, which holds only in-frame ones; the method was immunoSEQ multiplex PCR. This table holds tens of thousands of clones, around 80% found once. This clone is a singleton in its sample. The clonotype originates from a human donor with basal cell carcinoma. The chain links TRBV13 to TRBJ2-3, with 11 bases that match TRBD2. The starting material was PBMCs, obtained before anti-PD-1 treatment. The CDR3 DNA follows: TGTGCCAGCAGTTCTAGCGGGGGGATAGATACGCAGTATTTT. This encodes CASSSSGGIDTQYF. Supplemented by reference TRBV13 and TRBJ2-3, the full variable domain reads AAGVIQSPRHLIKEKRETATLKCYPIPRHDTVYWYQQGPGQDPQFLISFYEKMQSDKGSIPDRFSAQQFSDYHSELNMSSLELGDSALYFCASSSSGGIDTQYFGPGTRLTVL.